These T cell receptor beta chains were read from a single sample in a study of regulatory T cells in long-lasting Graves disease. One entry per CDR3 protein, called by TCRdb with MiXCR from the multiplex PCR reads. The data show a few hundred thousand distinct CDR3 sequences, roughly 21% seen once. The sequences come from peripheral blood mononuclear cells (PBMCs), collected when the disease was refractory, from a patient treated with antithyroid drugs. Source of these receptors: a female donor with Graves disease. CDR3s include the opening cysteine and the closing phenylalanine or tryptophan. D genes are given only for firm matches. Some rows have no size entry. The others give once, few or many, or a class for an expanded clone.

V gene	J gene	D gene	clone size	CDR3 DNA	CDR3 protein
TRBV15	TRBJ2-5	TRBD2	many	TGTGCCACCAGCAGTCCCGGGACTAGTAGAGAGACCCAGTACTTC	CATSSPGTSRETQYF
TRBV27	TRBJ2-6	TRBD1	few	TGTGCCAGCAGTTTATCCGACAGGGGGCCGGGATGGGGGGCCAACGTCCTGACTTTC	CASSLSDRGPGWGANVLTF
TRBV19	TRBJ2-7	.	.	TGTGCCAGCAGCCCCCGTGGCAGGGGCTCCGAGCAGTACTTC	CASSPRGRGSEQYF
TRBV5-1	TRBJ1-5	.	.	TGCGCCAGCAGCCCCGGACTGCCGGGTCAGCCCCAGCATTTT	CASSPGLPGQPQHF
TRBV7-2	TRBJ2-7	.	many	TGTGCCAGCAGCTTTGAGTCCTCAAGCTCCTACGAGCAGTACTTC	CASSFESSSSYEQYF
TRBV11-2	TRBJ2-2	.	few	TGTGCCAGCAGCTCCCTCCCTAGGGGTGTTGGCGGGGAGCTGTTTTTT	CASSSLPRGVGGELFF
TRBV28	TRBJ2-7	.	.	TGTGCCAGCAGACGAGGACAATCGGCCTACGAGCAGTACTTC	CASRRGQSAYEQYF
TRBV20-1	TRBJ2-7	TRBD1	.	TGCAGTGCCACACATTTGACAGGGGATAACGAGCAGTACTTC	CSATHLTGDNEQYF
TRBV5-1	TRBJ2-2	TRBD2	many	TGCGCCAGCAGCAAGGGACTAGCTGGCGGGGAGCTGTTTTTT	CASSKGLAGGELFF
TRBV19	TRBJ1-1	TRBD1	.	TGTGCCAGTAGTATAGACCGGGACAGGACTGAAGCTTTCTTT	CASSIDRDRTEAFF
TRBV29-1	TRBJ1-2	.	many	TGCAGCGTTGAAGGCAGGGCCAACTATGGCTACACCTTC	CSVEGRANYGYTF
TRBV11-1	TRBJ2-7	.	many	TGTGCCAGCAGCTTAGTATCGGCAGGGAAGGTCGGCTACGAGCAGTACTTC	CASSLVSAGKVGYEQYF
TRBV20-1	TRBJ1-5	.	many	TGCAGTGCCTTCACAGGGTCCAATCAGCCCCAGCATTTT	CSAFTGSNQPQHF
TRBV19	TRBJ1-5	TRBD1	many	TGTGCCAGTGCAGTATATCTCGGGACAGCCGCGCGGTGGAGCAATCAGCCCCAGCATTTT	CASAVYLGTAARWSNQPQHF
TRBV27	TRBJ1-2	.	many	TGTGCCAGCAGTTTATCCCCTCCGCCGGTTAACTATGGCTACACCTTC	CASSLSPPPVNYGYTF
TRBV7-9	TRBJ2-7	.	few	TGTGCCAGCAGCTCAGAGGGGCAGCGGGCTCCCTACGAGCAGTACTTC	CASSSEGQRAPYEQYF
TRBV29-1	TRBJ1-1	.	.	TGCAGCGAGTCACGCAGGGTCCCGAACACTGAAGCTTTCTTT	CSESRRVPNTEAFF
TRBV24-1	TRBJ2-3	TRBD2	.	TGTGCCACCTCCGAGCGGGAGGCGAGGGATACGCAGTATTTT	CATSEREARDTQYF
TRBV6-5	TRBJ2-7	.	many	TGTGCCAGCAGTTTCAGGGATGTGGGGGAGCAGTACTTC	CASSFRDVGEQYF
TRBV28	TRBJ1-2	.	many	TGTGCCAGCTCGGAGGGTGGGGACTATGGCTACACCTTC	CASSEGGDYGYTF
TRBV6-2/TRBV6-3	TRBJ2-7	TRBD1	few	TGTGCCAGCAGTTACCTGGACAGGGCTTCCTACGAGCAGTACTTC	CASSYLDRASYEQYF
TRBV24-1	TRBJ2-2	.	many	TGTGCCACCAGTGATCCCTCGGGCACCGGGGAGCTGTTTTTT	CATSDPSGTGELFF
TRBV12-3/TRBV12-4	TRBJ2-3	TRBD2	few	TGTGCCAGCAGTTCGGGACCTAGCGGGAAGACAGATACGCAGTATTTT	CASSSGPSGKTDTQYF
TRBV2	TRBJ1-6	.	many	TGTGCCAGCAGTAGTTCAGAGGATTCACCCCTCCACTTT	CASSSSEDSPLHF
TRBV7-8	TRBJ1-5	.	many	TGTGCCAGCAGTTTACTACGGGTTAGCAATCAGCCCCAGCATTTT	CASSLLRVSNQPQHF
TRBV28	TRBJ1-5	.	many	TGTGCCAGCAGTACGAATAGAGGAGCCAGCAATCAGCCCCAGCATTTT	CASSTNRGASNQPQHF
TRBV7-2	TRBJ2-1	.	.	TGTGCCAGCAGCGAGTGGGGACAAGGTCCGTATGAGCAGTTCTTC	CASSEWGQGPYEQFF
TRBV27	TRBJ1-2	.	many	TGTGCCAGCAAATATCGGACAGACGGACGTGGTGGCTACACCTTC	CASKYRTDGRGGYTF
TRBV2	TRBJ2-6	.	few	TGTGCCAGCAATTTTGGGGTCTCTGGGGCCAACGTCCTGACTTTC	CASNFGVSGANVLTF
TRBV4-1	TRBJ2-7	.	many	TGCGCCAGCAGCCCCAGGCAGCAGGCCCCCTACGAGCAGTACTTC	CASSPRQQAPYEQYF
TRBV19	TRBJ1-2	.	.	TGTGCCAGTAGTATAGCGGATGGCTACACCTTC	CASSIADGYTF
TRBV6-1	TRBJ2-2	TRBD1	many	TGTGCCAGCAGTGACGACAGGGAAACCGGGGAGCTGTTTTTT	CASSDDRETGELFF
TRBV19	TRBJ2-7	.	few	TGTGCCAGTAGTCGGGCCTCCTCTGGGCCCTACGAGCAGTACTTC	CASSRASSGPYEQYF
TRBV6-1	TRBJ2-5	TRBD1	.	TGTGCCAGCAGCCACCAACCGGGACAGGGTTCAGAGACCCAGTACTTC	CASSHQPGQGSETQYF
TRBV24-1	TRBJ2-7	TRBD2	.	TGTGCCACCAGTGACCCGGGACTAGGCGCCTACGAGCAGTACTTC	CATSDPGLGAYEQYF
TRBV7-2	TRBJ2-1	TRBD1	.	TGTGCCAGCAGCCGGGACAGGTGGACGAGCAATGAGCAGTTCTTC	CASSRDRWTSNEQFF
TRBV27	TRBJ1-5	.	many	TGTGCCAGCAGTCCTACAGTTGGAGGTGGCAATCAGCCCCAGCATTTT	CASSPTVGGGNQPQHF
TRBV20-1	TRBJ1-4	TRBD1	.	TGCAGTGCTGCCCGGGACAGGGGGACAACTAATGAAAAACTGTTTTTT	CSAARDRGTTNEKLFF
TRBV28	TRBJ1-5	.	many	TGTGCCAGCGGTACATATAGCAATCAGCCCCAGCATTTT	CASGTYSNQPQHF
TRBV20-1	TRBJ1-1	.	few	TGCAGTGCTAGGGCCGGGAGGGGCGCGGGCACTGAAGCTTTCTTT	CSARAGRGAGTEAFF
TRBV28	TRBJ2-3	.	.	TGTGCCAGCACCTCGGAGAGGGGTATCACAGATACGCAGTATTTT	CASTSERGITDTQYF
TRBV7-2	TRBJ1-1	.	many	TGTGCCAGCAGCTTAGAGGCAGGGAGGAGCACTGAAGCTTTCTTT	CASSLEAGRSTEAFF
TRBV29-1	TRBJ2-7	.	many	TGCAGCGTTGCGGGCGGGGGCAGTTCCGAGCAGTACTTC	CSVAGGGSSEQYF
TRBV3-1	TRBJ2-5	.	.	TGTGCCAGCGAAAAAAGGGGCAGAGAGACCCAGTACTTC	CASEKRGRETQYF
TRBV19	TRBJ1-2	.	.	TGTGCCAGGAGACAGAATGGCTACACCTTC	CARRQNGYTF
TRBV24-1	TRBJ1-2	.	.	TGTGCCACCAGTGATTCTGGGGGTAGTATTTTGGGTGGCTACACCTTC	CATSDSGGSILGGYTF
TRBV29-1	TRBJ1-3	.	few	TGCAGCGTTGTATCGGACGGGACAAACACCATATATTTT	CSVVSDGTNTIYF
TRBV5-5	TRBJ2-2	TRBD1	many	TGTGCCAGCAGCTTGCAACAGGGGGCCGGGGAGCTGTTTTTT	CASSLQQGAGELFF
TRBV29-1	TRBJ2-7	.	many	TGCAGCGTTGAAGGATCTGGGTACGAGCAGTACTTC	CSVEGSGYEQYF
TRBV27	TRBJ1-2	.	many	TGTGCCAGCAGTTCCGGTTTTACCTATGGCTACACCTTC	CASSSGFTYGYTF
TRBV28	TRBJ2-1	.	.	TGTGCCAGCAGCCCACCGGTCGAGCGGTACTACAATGAGCAGTTCTTC	CASSPPVERYYNEQFF
TRBV6-5	TRBJ1-2	TRBD1	.	TGTGCCAGCAGTTCATTCCGACAGGGGGCGGACTATGGCTACACCTTC	CASSSFRQGADYGYTF
TRBV5-1	TRBJ2-5	TRBD1	.	TGCGCCAGCAGCTTGTGGGGAAGACAGGGTCCGGAGACCCAGTACTTC	CASSLWGRQGPETQYF